The 16 T cell receptor beta chains below all came from one sample that was sequenced in a study of CD8 T cells in Susac syndrome. After extraction with the RNeasy kit, 0.5 to 1 ug of the RNA was reverse transcribed using random hexamers. TCRdb used MiXCR to reprocess the immunoSEQ multiplex PCR reads, holding one entry per CDR3 protein. This table holds under 85,000 distinct CDR3 sequences, roughly 94% found once. The sequenced material came from CD8+ T cells from PBMCs. The receptor set was obtained from a human donor with Susac syndrome.

The chain uses TRBV29-1 and TRBJ1-1, with D uncertain. CDR3 length equals 12 residues. Looked up from germline, CDR1 is SQVTM and CDR2 is ANQGSEA. V was shortened by 6 bases and J by 4 bases, with 12 bases between the two germline ends. CDR3 in amino acids: CSVGGGVTEAFF. The DNA of the CDR3 is TGCAGCGTGGGAGGTGGGGTCACTGAAGCTTTCTTT. The variable domain in full, with the rest retrieved from reference TRBV29-1 and TRBJ1-1, is SAVISQKPSRDICQRGTSLTIQCQVDSQVTMMFWYRQQPGQSLTLIATANQGSEATYESGFVIDKFPISRPNLTFSTLTVSNMSPEDSSIYLCSVGGGVTEAFFGQGTRLTVV.

This chain connects TRBV7-3 to TRBJ2-3; D is possibly TRBD2 (5 bases). Between the trimmed V and J ends, which lost 5 bases and 0 bases, there was a span of 9 bases. This CDR3 is built from 14 residues. Germline loops: CDR1 SGHTA, CDR2 FQGTGA. CDR3 sequence (DNA): TGTGCCAGCAGCCTCTGGACTAGCACAGATACGCAGTATTTT. Protein product: CASSLWTSTDTQYF.

This chain links TRBV4-2 with TRBJ1-1; D ambiguous. Trimming left V 8 bases short and J 0 bases short, with 10 bases between. The CDR3 covers 13 residues. CDR1 is LGHNA, CDR2 YNFKEQ, per germline. CDR3: CASAPRVNTEAFF. The CDR3 DNA reads as TGTGCCAGCGCGCCACGTGTGAACACTGAAGCTTTCTTT.

The chain employs TRBV12-3 or TRBV12-4 and TRBJ1-2; D is undetermined. This CDR3 has 13 residues. V lost 7 bases to trimming and J lost 7 bases, with 16 bases between them. Here the CDR3 DNA reads TGTGCCAGCACCCCCGGTTGGGGTATTGGCTACACCTTC. Protein product: CASTPGWGIGYTF.

The rearrangement joins TRBV20-1 to TRBJ2-6, with TRBD2 matching over 10 bases. This CDR3 has 17 amino acids. Germline CDR1 is DFQATT and CDR2 is SNEGSKA (reference sequence). The J segment lost 0 bases and the V segment lost 5 bases, leaving 7 bases of the junction unmatched. Here the CDR3 reads CSASRTSGPSGANVLTF. In DNA form, the CDR3 reads TGCAGTGCTTCCCGGACTAGCGGCCCCTCTGGGGCCAACGTCCTGACTTTC.

This sequence joins TRBV28 and TRBJ2-7; D may be TRBD1 (5 bases). The CDR3 runs to 14 residues. Trimming took off 3 bases at V and 1 base at J, with 10 bases between the two ends. Looked up from germline, CDR1 is MDHEN and CDR2 is SYDVKM. CDR3 sequence (DNA): TGTGCCAGCAGTTTGGAAGGGGAATCCTACGAGCAGTACTTC. It encodes CASSLEGESYEQYF.

This chain joins TRBV20-1 and TRBJ2-3; TRBD1 or TRBD2 may be the D gene (5 bases each). V lost 6 bases and J 2 bases, leaving 15 bases between the germline ends. The CDR3 is 14 amino acids. CDR1 and CDR2 (germline): DFQATT, SNEGSKA (reference sequence). The CDR3, as DNA: TGCAGTGCCACGGGACCGACAGACACAGATACGCAGTATTTT. The encoded protein is CSATGPTDTDTQYF.

The chain is built from TRBV12-3 or TRBV12-4 and TRBJ2-5, with unresolved D. Trimming removed 5 bases from V and 5 bases from J, with 12 bases in between. The CDR3 totals 13 residues. The chain's CDR3 is CASSPSGFETQYF. In nucleotides, the CDR3 is TGTGCCAGCAGTCCCTCGGGTTTCGAGACCCAGTACTTC.

The rearrangement uses TRBV28 and TRBJ2-3; D perhaps matches TRBD1 (6 bases). CDR3 length equals 16 residues. Trimming pared 6 bases from V and 0 bases from J, leaving 16 bases between. The germline CDR1 and CDR2 sequences are MDHEN and SYDVKM. CDR3 loop: CASSKGQGLSTDTQYF. CDR3 sequence (DNA): TGTGCCAGCAGCAAGGGGCAGGGGCTTAGCACAGATACGCAGTATTTT.

The genes are TRBV7-9 and TRBJ1-5; no reliable D call. The germline V and J ends were trimmed by 3 bases and 11 bases, with 11 bases remaining between them. This CDR3 has 12 amino acids. Germline lookup yields CDR1 SEHNR and CDR2 FQNEAQ (reference sequence). CDR3: CASSFGDAAQHF. For the CDR3, the DNA is TGTGCCAGCAGCTTCGGTGATGCGGCCCAGCATTTT.

This chain uses TRBV12-3 or TRBV12-4 with TRBJ2-3; D assignment may be TRBD1 or TRBD2 (5 bases each). CDR3 length equals 15 residues. V dropped 5 bases and J dropped 2 bases, with 14 bases sitting between them. CDR3 loop: CASSTVRDATDTQYF. CDR3 in DNA: TGTGCCAGCAGTACCGTTAGGGACGCCACAGATACGCAGTATTTT.

The genes are TRBV5-1 and TRBJ1-2; the D gene is possibly TRBD1 (5 bases). Germline V gene data show CDR1 as SGHRS and CDR2 as YFSETQ. Trimming shortened V by 4 bases and J by 8 bases, and 21 bases separated the two germline ends. The CDR3 totals 15 residues. The CDR3: CASSPYNGGGEGYTF. The CDR3 nucleotides are TGCGCCAGCAGCCCGTACAACGGTGGGGGAGAGGGCTACACCTTC.

The chain links TRBV29-1 to TRBJ2-1, with D possibly matching TRBD1 (5 bases). Germline V gene data show CDR1 as SQVTM and CDR2 as ANQGSEA. Trimming shortened V by 3 bases and J by 4 bases, and 13 bases separated the two germline ends. The CDR3 is made up of 14 amino acids. CDR3 sequence reads: CSVEGQLGYNEQFF. The CDR3 nucleotides read TGCAGCGTTGAGGGGCAGTTGGGGTACAATGAGCAGTTCTTC.

The V gene is TRBV7-9, the J gene TRBJ1-5; a possible D gene is TRBD1 (5 bases). The CDR3 has 16 residues. Germline CDR1 SEHNR, CDR2 FQNEAQ (reference sequence). V lost 0 bases and J 4 bases, leaving 13 bases between the germline ends. DNA of the CDR3: TGTGCCAGCAGCTTAGCGGGGGGAAATCGGAATCAGCCCCAGCATTTT. Amino acids: CASSLAGGNRNQPQHF.

The chain combines TRBV7-2 with TRBJ2-1; 11 bases match TRBD1. Germline loops: CDR1 SGHTA, CDR2 FQGNSA. The CDR3 totals 18 residues. Losses at the gene ends were 5 bases for V and 4 bases for J; bases not matched to a gene: 13. The CDR3 protein is CASSLFSRDRGDYNEQFF. DNA for the CDR3: TGTGCCAGCAGCCTTTTCTCCCGGGACAGGGGGGATTACAATGAGCAGTTCTTC.

The chain couples TRBV7-2 to TRBJ2-1, with 7 bases aligning to TRBD2. There are 13 residues in the CDR3. Germline V CDR1 and CDR2: SGHTA, FQGNSA. Trimming cost V 4 bases and J 8 bases; bases outside gene matches: 5. CDR3 in DNA: TGTGCCAGCAGCTCACCGACTAGCTATGAGCAGTTCTTC. Translation: CASSSPTSYEQFF.